The rows below give T cell receptor beta chains drawn from one sample of a study of T cell responses to AZD1222 COVID-19 vaccine. Generated by immunoSEQ multiplex PCR, the TCRdb table keeps only in-frame clones and is missing some. The profile shows 95,000 to 100,000 clones, about nine tenths of them singletons. The material was peripheral blood, obtained on day 0 of AZD1222 vaccination. These receptors came from an adult in good health. Each CDR3 is given with its conserved first and last residue. A D gene is named only where the DNA matches it firmly. A row's size may be missing; if present it is once, few, many or a size class.

clone_size	v_call	d_call	j_call	cdr3_aa	cdr3_nt
NA	TRBV10-1	TRBD1	TRBJ1-2	CASLKGAGGYTF	TGCGCCAGCTTAAAGGGGGCTGGGGGCTACACCTTC
NA	TRBV9	NA	TRBJ2-1	CASSVIGTSSYNEQFF	TGTGCCAGCAGCGTTATAGGGACCAGCTCCTACAATGAGCAGTTCTTC
NA	TRBV7-2	NA	TRBJ1-3	CASSLAWGSGNTIYF	TGTGCCAGCAGCTTAGCATGGGGCTCTGGAAACACCATATATTTT
NA	TRBV7-2	NA	TRBJ1-1	CASSFSPFGPLSGAFF	TGTGCCAGCAGCTTTTCTCCTTTTGGGCCATTAAGTGGAGCTTTCTTT
NA	TRBV4-2	NA	TRBJ1-1	CASSQEGQAHTEAFF	TGTGCCAGCAGCCAAGAAGGTCAGGCGCACACTGAAGCTTTCTTT
NA	TRBV3-1/TRBV3-2	NA	TRBJ2-2	CASSRGSRDANTGELFF	TGTGCCAGCAGCCGAGGATCCCGGGACGCTAACACCGGGGAGCTGTTTTTT
once	TRBV11-2	TRBD1	TRBJ1-4	CASSLDRTGNEKLFF	TGTGCCAGCAGCTTAGATAGGACAGGGAATGAAAAACTGTTTTTT
NA	TRBV5-5	TRBD1	TRBJ2-7	CASSKTMTGSFTYEQYF	TGTGCCAGCAGCAAAACGATGACAGGGAGCTTCACCTACGAGCAGTACTTC
NA	TRBV3-1/TRBV3-2	NA	TRBJ2-1	CASSRGESNNEQFF	TGTGCCAGCAGCCGGGGGGAATCTAACAATGAGCAGTTCTTC
NA	TRBV6-4	NA	TRBJ1-1	CARDPNWITEAFF	TGTGCCAGGGACCCAAACTGGATCACTGAAGCTTTCTTT
NA	TRBV6-1	NA	TRBJ2-7	CASSERRYGSYEQYF	TGTGCCAGCAGTGAGCGCAGGTACGGTTCCTACGAGCAGTACTTC
NA	TRBV19	TRBD1	TRBJ2-1	CASSIEDRGGNEQFF	TGTGCCAGTAGTATAGAGGACAGGGGTGGCAATGAGCAGTTCTTC
NA	TRBV27	NA	TRBJ2-7	CASSFQGTDYEQYF	TGTGCCAGCAGTTTCCAGGGAACAGACTACGAGCAGTACTTC
NA	TRBV6-5	TRBD1	TRBJ1-1	CASTDRVSEAFF	TGTGCCAGTACGGACAGGGTCTCTGAAGCTTTCTTT
NA	TRBV6-2/TRBV6-3	TRBD1	TRBJ2-5	CASSTGTGGLETQYF	TGTGCCAGCAGTACCGGGACAGGGGGCCTTGAGACCCAGTACTTC
NA	TRBV7-8	NA	TRBJ1-6	CASSLVKGNSPLHF	TGTGCCAGCAGCTTAGTGAAGGGTAATTCACCCCTCCACTTT
NA	TRBV7-7	NA	TRBJ2-2	CAWVGPGGELFF	TGTGCTTGGGTGGGCCCCGGCGGGGAGCTGTTTTTT
few	TRBV20-1	NA	TRBJ1-2	CSASFGRWGRKNYGYTF	TGCAGTGCTAGTTTCGGTCGGTGGGGACGTAAAAACTATGGCTACACCTTC
NA	TRBV3-1/TRBV3-2	NA	TRBJ1-3	CASSQSGPGNTIYF	TGTGCCAGCAGCCAATCTGGGCCCGGAAACACCATATATTTT
NA	TRBV6-5	NA	TRBJ1-4	CASSRDRDPSEKLFF	TGTGCCAGCAGTCGGGATCGGGACCCCAGCGAAAAACTGTTTTTT
once	TRBV19	TRBD2	TRBJ2-3	CASTSTGGVGTDTQYF	TGTGCCAGTACTTCGACGGGGGGTGTAGGCACAGATACGCAGTATTTT
NA	TRBV6-6	NA	TRBJ2-1	CASSWDEQFF	TGTGCCAGCAGTTGGGACGAGCAGTTCTTC
NA	TRBV27	TRBD1	TRBJ1-6	CASTKSRTGSSYNSPLHF	TGTGCCAGCACCAAATCAAGGACAGGGAGCTCCTATAATTCACCCCTCCACTTT
NA	TRBV24-1	NA	TRBJ1-2	CATSGEFEGTF	TGTGCCACCAGTGGGGAGTTCGAGGGCACCTTC
NA	TRBV5-6	NA	TRBJ2-6	CASSGGWAFGSGANVLTF	TGTGCCAGCAGCGGGGGCTGGGCATTCGGGTCTGGGGCCAACGTCCTGACTTTC
NA	TRBV5-1	NA	TRBJ1-4	CASSLKGEGFEKLFF	TGCGCCAGCAGCTTGAAAGGAGAGGGTTTTGAAAAACTGTTTTTT
few	TRBV10-3	TRBD1	TRBJ1-2	CAISELQGADGYTF	TGTGCCATCAGTGAGCTACAGGGGGCGGATGGCTACACCTTC
once	TRBV7-2	TRBD2	TRBJ2-7	CASSLGLAGGSEQYF	TGTGCCAGCAGCTTGGGACTAGCGGGGGGGAGCGAGCAGTACTTC
NA	TRBV4-2	NA	TRBJ1-2	CASSQAVRGGYTF	TGTGCCAGCAGCCAAGCGGTCAGGGGTGGCTACACCTTC
NA	TRBV18	NA	TRBJ1-5	CASSPESWGNQPQHF	TGTGCCAGCTCACCAGAAAGCTGGGGCAATCAGCCCCAGCATTTT
once	TRBV10-3	NA	TRBJ1-1	CAIRGSSNTEAFF	TGTGCCATCAGGGGCTCCTCAAACACTGAAGCTTTCTTT
NA	TRBV11-2	NA	TRBJ2-7	CASSLDHSSAYEQYF	TGTGCCAGCAGCTTAGATCATAGCAGTGCCTACGAGCAGTACTTC
NA	TRBV28	TRBD2	TRBJ2-7	CASSFPQAGEQYF	TGTGCCAGCAGTTTCCCCCAAGCGGGAGAGCAGTACTTC
NA	TRBV6-5	TRBD2	TRBJ2-2	CASSWGGSTGELFF	TGTGCCAGCTCTTGGGGGGGGTCCACCGGGGAGCTGTTTTTT
NA	TRBV5-3	NA	TRBJ1-5	CARSLVKVGNQPQHF	TGTGCCAGAAGCTTGGTGAAGGTCGGCAATCAGCCCCAGCATTTT
NA	TRBV2	TRBD1	TRBJ1-6	CASSWDRANSPLHF	TGTGCCAGCAGCTGGGACAGGGCGAATTCACCCCTCCACTTT
NA	TRBV5-1	NA	TRBJ2-7	CASSLDSIPEQYF	TGCGCCAGCAGCTTGGATTCAATTCCCGAGCAGTACTTC
NA	TRBV2	NA	TRBJ2-1	CASSDGVIDEQFF	TGTGCCAGCAGTGACGGGGTTATTGATGAGCAGTTCTTC
NA	TRBV7-2	TRBD2	TRBJ2-7	CASSLEAYGAGGYYEQYF	TGTGCCAGCAGCTTAGAAGCCTATGGAGCGGGGGGCTACTACGAGCAGTACTTC
NA	TRBV30	NA	TRBJ1-2	CAWIAQEFNYGYTF	TGTGCCTGGATAGCACAGGAGTTTAACTATGGCTACACCTTC
NA	TRBV9	NA	TRBJ1-6	CASSVAAANSPLHF	TGTGCCAGCAGCGTAGCGGCGGCTAATTCACCCCTCCACTTT
NA	TRBV15	TRBD1	TRBJ1-2	CATSGSPDRGGYTF	TGTGCCACCAGCGGTTCACCGGACAGGGGCGGCTACACCTTC
NA	TRBV11-1	TRBD1	TRBJ1-1	CASSLEDRGRAFF	TGTGCCAGCAGCTTAGAGGACAGGGGGAGAGCTTTCTTT
NA	TRBV19	NA	TRBJ1-2	CASSIQGSNYGYTF	TGTGCCAGTAGTATACAGGGGTCTAACTATGGCTACACCTTC
NA	TRBV11-2	NA	TRBJ2-3	CASRRPGLSTDTQYF	TGTGCCAGCAGGCGACCGGGACTTAGCACAGATACGCAGTATTTT
few	TRBV2	NA	TRBJ1-6	CASSVNVRPPLHF	TGTGCCAGCAGTGTCAATGTTCGTCCACCCCTCCACTTT
NA	TRBV29-1	NA	TRBJ1-2	CSVGGGPGYTF	TGCAGCGTTGGTGGGGGTCCTGGCTACACCTTC